Below, 9 T cell receptor beta chains from the same sample are listed, as sequenced in a study of blood T cell repertoires in COVID-19. This table comes from immunoSEQ multiplex PCR, and its TCRdb copy is limited to in-frame clones, with some not included. The repertoire holds approximately 230,000 clones, with about 80% as singletons. What was sequenced was PBMCs or T cells enriched from blood (not recorded which). The receptors come from a man between 40 and 49 years old who had recovered from COVID-19.

This sequence joins TRBV6-2 or TRBV6-3 and TRBJ2-5; 8 bases map to TRBD1. This CDR3 spans 15 amino acids. The germline V gene encodes CDR1 MNHEY and CDR2 SVGEGT. Trimming cost V 2 bases and J 4 bases; bases outside gene matches: 6. Written as DNA, the CDR3 is TGTGCCAGCAGTTACACGGACAGGGTGGTAGAGACCCAGTACTTC. Protein product: CASSYTDRVVETQYF.

The chain employs TRBV5-4 and TRBJ2-3, with D possibly matching TRBD1 (5 bases). V gave up 3 bases and J gave up 1 base, with 12 bases separating them. In germline, CDR1 is SGHNT, CDR2 YYREEE (reference sequence). CDR3 length: 15 amino acids. Here the CDR3 reads CASSSPGRGTDTQYF. The CDR3 bases are TGTGCCAGCAGCTCGCCGGGCAGGGGCACAGATACGCAGTATTTT.

This clone showed up just a few times. This chain uses TRBV28 with TRBJ1-5; 10 bases are shared with TRBD1. CDR3 length: 14 residues. J was trimmed by 7 bases and V by 6 bases; bases with no gene match: 6. CDR1 MDHEN and CDR2 SYDVKM come from the germline V gene. The CDR3 DNA is TGTGCCAGCAGGTCGACAGGGGGCTGGCAGCCCCAGCATTTT. Translated, it gives CASRSTGGWQPQHF.

V gene TRBV7-9 combines with J gene TRBJ2-2, with TRBD2 identical over 7 bases. The germline CDR1 and CDR2 sequences are SEHNR and FQNEAQ (reference sequence). This CDR3 spans 14 amino acids. Losses at the gene ends were 5 bases for V and 8 bases for J; bases not matched to a gene: 8. The CDR3 DNA reads TGTGCCAGCAGCCCGAGGGACTACGCGGGGGAGCTGTTTTTT. As protein: CASSPRDYAGELFF.

The gene calls are TRBV29-1 and TRBJ2-7; TRBD2 matches 10 bases. Germline V gene sequence: CDR1 SQVTM, CDR2 ANQGSEA. The length of the CDR3 is 15 residues. V was pared by 5 bases and J by 3 bases, with 10 bases of the junction left unmatched. CDR3 residues: CSVLDPSGGDYEQYF. As DNA, the CDR3 is TGCAGCGTTCTAGACCCTAGCGGGGGAGACTACGAGCAGTACTTC.

The V call is TRBV28, the J call TRBJ2-1, with D possibly matching TRBD2 (6 bases). V dropped 3 bases and J dropped 0 bases, with 21 bases sitting between them. CDR1 is MDHEN and CDR2 is SYDVKM in the germline V gene. The CDR3 has 19 amino acids. This CDR3 is CASSFYRRGPPSSYNEQFF. The CDR3 coding sequence is TGTGCCAGCAGTTTTTACAGGAGGGGACCCCCCTCCTCCTACAATGAGCAGTTCTTC.

V gene TRBV29-1 combines with J gene TRBJ1-1; D ambiguous. Germline V lookup: CDR1 SQVTM, CDR2 ANQGSEA. This CDR3 is 12 amino acids long. Trimming shortened V by 3 bases and J by 1 base, and 6 bases separated the two germline ends. In nucleotides, the CDR3 is TGCAGCGTTGACGGCGGGAACACTGAAGCTTTCTTT. This sequence encodes CSVDGGNTEAFF.

The rearrangement uses TRBV29-1 and TRBJ1-1, with a tentative D call TRBD1 (5 bases). Germline CDR1 reads SQVTM; CDR2 reads ANQGSEA. V shed 7 bases and J shed 4 bases, with 19 bases lying between them. The CDR3 is 14 amino acids. CDR3 region: CSAQGSASRTEAFF. Written as DNA, the CDR3 is TGCAGCGCGCAGGGAAGCGCATCCCGCACTGAAGCTTTCTTT.

The chain recombines TRBV19 with TRBJ2-1; D is possibly TRBD2 (6 bases). The CDR3 runs to 14 residues. Trimming shortened V by 4 bases and J by 3 bases, and 10 bases separated the two germline ends. Germline assignment: CDR1 LNHDA and CDR2 SQIVND (reference sequence). CDR3 sequence reads: CASSNLGGYNEQFF. CDR3 sequence (DNA): TGTGCCAGTAGTAACCTGGGGGGCTACAATGAGCAGTTCTTC.